The clone carrying this T cell receptor beta chain was counted a single time. These data are taken from a study of blood T cell repertoires in COVID-19. TCRdb's copy holds only in-frame clones and misses some; the assay was immunoSEQ multiplex PCR. The sample holds over 75,000 clones, roughly 75% seen once. J was trimmed by 6 bases and V by 10 bases; bases with no gene match: 10. CDR3 size: 13 residues. The germline gives CDR1 MNHEY, CDR2 SMNVEV (reference sequence). The chain carries TRBV27 and TRBJ2-7; 9 nucleotides line up with TRBD2. The sequence was collected from a man between 50 and 59 years old who had recovered from COVID-19. Sequencing input: peripheral blood. CDR3 coding DNA: TGTGCCACCCAGCGATTAGCGGGAGCCGAGCAGTACTTC. This codes for CATQRLAGAEQYF.